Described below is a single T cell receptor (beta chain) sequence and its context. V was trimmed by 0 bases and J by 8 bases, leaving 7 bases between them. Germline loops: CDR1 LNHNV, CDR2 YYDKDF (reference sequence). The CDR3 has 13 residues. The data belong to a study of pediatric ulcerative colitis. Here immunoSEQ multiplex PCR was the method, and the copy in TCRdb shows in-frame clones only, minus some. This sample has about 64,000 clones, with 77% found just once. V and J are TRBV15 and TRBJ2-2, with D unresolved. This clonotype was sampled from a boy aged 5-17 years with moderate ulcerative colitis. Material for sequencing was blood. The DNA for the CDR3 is TGTGCCACCAGCAGAGAGCGAGAGGGGGAGCTGTTTTTT. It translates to CATSREREGELFF.